This T cell receptor beta chain was identified during a study of shared clonotypes between healthy human individuals. Study-wide context: Donor ages ranged 18 to 49 years: a couple of women, a few men.

V was cut by 5 bases and J by 4 bases, with 17 bases left in between. Germline CDR1 reads MDHEN; CDR2 reads SYDVKM. CDR3 length: 15 residues. At a deep level, the assay was run. Several immunoSEQ plates held equal portions of the genomic DNA taken from each subset. In the original workflow: For the immunoSEQ data, sequences were junction-only without quality scores, so filtering differed. Assay: immunoSEQ multiplex PCR; the TCRdb copy retains only in-frame clones and omits some. Clone size and V and J calls were adopted from that table, with D and trimming inferred from the DNA. This sample carries about 1.9 million clones, just over 90% of them seen once, and the ten largest clones take approximately 1.6%. CD8 cells regarded as naive lacked CD45RO, were positively chosen for CCR7, and omitted terminally differentiated effector memory CD45RA+ cells.

This TCR was sampled from a young man in good health. Some clones in this sample may be carry-over from other donors' samples. The J gene is TRBJ2-5, the V gene TRBV28; D tentatively fits TRBD1 or TRBD2 (5 bases each). Specimen: naive CD8+ T cells from PBMCs. DNA of the CDR3: TGTGCCAGCAGTAGCCCCGGGACGAGGGGAGAGACCCAGTACTTC. Amino acid sequence: CASSSPGTRGETQYF.